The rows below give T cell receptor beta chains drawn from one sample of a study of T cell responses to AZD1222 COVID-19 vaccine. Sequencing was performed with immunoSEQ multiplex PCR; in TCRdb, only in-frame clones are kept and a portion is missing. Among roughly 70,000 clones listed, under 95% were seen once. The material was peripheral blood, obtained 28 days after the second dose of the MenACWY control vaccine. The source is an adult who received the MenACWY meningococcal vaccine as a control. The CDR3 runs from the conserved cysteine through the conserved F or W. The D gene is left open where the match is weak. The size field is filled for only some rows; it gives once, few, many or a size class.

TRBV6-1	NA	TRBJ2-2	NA	CASSESGPGELFF	TGTGCCAGCAGTGAGTCAGGGCCCGGGGAGCTGTTTTTT
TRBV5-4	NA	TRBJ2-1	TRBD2	CASSLPLSGARDEQFF	TGTGCCAGCAGCTTGCCCCTTAGCGGGGCCAGGGATGAGCAGTTCTTC
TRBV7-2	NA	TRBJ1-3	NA	CASSLEVIFGNTIYF	TGTGCCAGCAGCTTAGAGGTGATTTTTGGAAACACCATATATTTT
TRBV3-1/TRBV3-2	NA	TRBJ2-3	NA	CASSHPLGVVTDTQYF	TGTGCCAGCAGCCATCCGTTGGGGGTGGTCACAGATACGCAGTATTTT
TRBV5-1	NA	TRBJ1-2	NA	CASSLRREDGYTF	TGCGCCAGCAGCTTGCGCAGGGAGGATGGCTACACCTTC
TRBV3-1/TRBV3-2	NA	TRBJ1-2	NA	CASSQVPGPRAGYTF	TGTGCCAGCAGCCAAGTTCCCGGTCCCAGGGCTGGCTACACCTTC
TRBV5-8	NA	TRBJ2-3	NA	CAMSSGGHSTDTQYF	TGTGCCATGAGCTCGGGGGGCCATAGCACAGATACGCAGTATTTT
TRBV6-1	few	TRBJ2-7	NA	CASSEGGGQATQQYF	TGTGCCAGCAGCGAAGGGGGGGGACAGGCCACACAGCAGTACTTC
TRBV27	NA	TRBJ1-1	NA	CATYRGVEAFF	TGTGCCACCTATAGGGGGGTGGAAGCTTTCTTT
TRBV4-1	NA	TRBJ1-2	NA	CASSQGLADGYTF	TGCGCCAGCAGCCAAGGTCTAGCTGATGGCTACACCTTC
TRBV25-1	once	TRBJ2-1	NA	CASSVTATEQFF	TGTGCCAGCAGTGTGACTGCCACTGAGCAGTTCTTC
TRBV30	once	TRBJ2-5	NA	CAWSGRAGETQYF	TGTGCCTGGAGTGGGCGAGCGGGAGAGACCCAGTACTTC
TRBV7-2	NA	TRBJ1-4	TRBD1	CASSTHSQGMYEKLFF	TGTGCCAGCAGCACCCACTCACAGGGGATGTATGAAAAACTGTTTTTT
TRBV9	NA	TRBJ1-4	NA	CASSERDSATNEKLFF	TGTGCCAGCAGCGAACGCGACAGTGCAACTAATGAAAAACTGTTTTTT
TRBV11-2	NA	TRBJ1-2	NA	CASSPIRTPMSYTF	TGTGCCAGCAGCCCTATCAGAACACCTATGAGCTACACCTTC
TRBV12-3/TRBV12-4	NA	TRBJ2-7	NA	CASSLRNYEQYF	TGTGCCAGCAGTTTACGTAACTACGAGCAGTACTTC
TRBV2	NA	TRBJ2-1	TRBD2	CASTGGGSSYNEQFF	TGTGCCAGCACCGGGGGAGGGAGCTCCTACAATGAGCAGTTCTTC
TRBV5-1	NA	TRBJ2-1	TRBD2	CASSVTSGSPYNEQFF	TGCGCCAGCAGCGTCACTAGCGGGAGTCCCTACAATGAGCAGTTCTTC
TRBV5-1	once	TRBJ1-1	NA	CASSLDGLSGTEAFF	TGCGCCAGCAGCTTGGACGGGCTCTCGGGCACTGAAGCTTTCTTT
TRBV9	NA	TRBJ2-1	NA	CASSPSQGNEQFF	TGTGCCAGCAGCCCGAGTCAGGGGAATGAGCAGTTCTTC
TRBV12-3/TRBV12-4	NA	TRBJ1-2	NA	CASSLQGNYGYTF	TGTGCCAGCAGTTTGCAGGGGAACTATGGCTACACCTTC
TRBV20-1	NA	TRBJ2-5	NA	CSAVGGETQYF	TGCAGTGCCGTTGGGGGGGAGACCCAGTACTTC